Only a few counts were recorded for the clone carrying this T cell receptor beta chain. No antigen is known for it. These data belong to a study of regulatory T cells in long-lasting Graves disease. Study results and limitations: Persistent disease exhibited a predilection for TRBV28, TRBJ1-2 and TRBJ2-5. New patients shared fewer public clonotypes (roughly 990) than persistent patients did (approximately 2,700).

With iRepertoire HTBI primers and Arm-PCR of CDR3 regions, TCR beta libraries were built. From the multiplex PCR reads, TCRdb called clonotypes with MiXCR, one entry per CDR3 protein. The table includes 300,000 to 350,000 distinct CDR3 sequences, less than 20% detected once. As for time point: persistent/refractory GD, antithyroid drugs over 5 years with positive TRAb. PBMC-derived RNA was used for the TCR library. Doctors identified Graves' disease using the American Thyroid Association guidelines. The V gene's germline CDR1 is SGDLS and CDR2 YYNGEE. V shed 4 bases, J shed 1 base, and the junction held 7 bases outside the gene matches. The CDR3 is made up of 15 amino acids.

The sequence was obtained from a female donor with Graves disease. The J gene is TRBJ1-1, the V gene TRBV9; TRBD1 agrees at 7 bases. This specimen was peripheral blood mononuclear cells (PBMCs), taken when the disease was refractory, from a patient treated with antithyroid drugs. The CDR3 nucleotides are TGTGCCAGCAGCCAAGGGGGCCCTTCGAACACTGAAGCTTTCTTT. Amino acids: CASSQGGPSNTEAFF.